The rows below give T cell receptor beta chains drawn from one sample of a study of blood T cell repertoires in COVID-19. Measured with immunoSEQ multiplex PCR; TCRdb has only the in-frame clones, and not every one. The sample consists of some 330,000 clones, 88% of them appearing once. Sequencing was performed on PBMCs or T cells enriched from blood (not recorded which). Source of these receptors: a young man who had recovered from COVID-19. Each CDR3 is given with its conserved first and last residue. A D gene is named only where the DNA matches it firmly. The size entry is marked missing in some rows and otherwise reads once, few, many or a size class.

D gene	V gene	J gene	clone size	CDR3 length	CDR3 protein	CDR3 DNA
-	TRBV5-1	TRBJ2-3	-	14	CASSPGETTDTQYF	TGCGCCAGCAGTCCGGGGGAGACCACAGATACGCAGTATTTT
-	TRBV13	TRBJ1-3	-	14	CASSPTVSGNTIYF	TGTGCCAGCAGCCCGACAGTCTCTGGAAACACCATATATTTT
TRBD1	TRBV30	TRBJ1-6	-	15	CAWRGTGYYNSPLHF	TGTGCCTGGAGGGGGACAGGGTACTATAATTCACCCCTCCACTTT
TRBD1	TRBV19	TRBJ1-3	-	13	CASRTGGGNTIYF	TGTGCCAGCCGGACAGGGGGTGGAAACACCATATATTTT
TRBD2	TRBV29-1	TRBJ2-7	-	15	CSVEDLAGGHYEQYF	TGCAGCGTTGAAGATCTTGCGGGGGGGCACTACGAGCAGTACTTC
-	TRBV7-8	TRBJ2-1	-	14	CASSLGGTLNEQFF	TGTGCCAGCAGCTTAGGTGGGACACTCAATGAGCAGTTCTTC
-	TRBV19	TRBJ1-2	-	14	CASSITGTHYGYTF	TGTGCCAGTAGTATTACAGGGACCCACTATGGCTACACCTTC
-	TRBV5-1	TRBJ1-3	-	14	CASSLASSGNTIYF	TGCGCCAGCAGCTTGGCGAGCTCTGGAAACACCATATATTTT
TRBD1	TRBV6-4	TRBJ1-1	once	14	CASSDSQGDTEAFF	TGTGCCAGCAGTGACTCACAGGGGGACACTGAAGCTTTCTTT
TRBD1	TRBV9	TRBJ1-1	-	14	CASSKQGVGTEAFF	TGTGCCAGCAGCAAACAGGGGGTAGGCACTGAAGCTTTCTTT
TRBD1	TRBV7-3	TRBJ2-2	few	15	CASSPNRGQTGELFF	TGTGCCAGCAGTCCAAACAGGGGGCAGACCGGGGAGCTGTTTTTT
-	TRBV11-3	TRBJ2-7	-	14	CASSLRSFYYEQYF	TGTGCCAGCAGCTTACGGTCCTTCTACTACGAGCAGTACTTC
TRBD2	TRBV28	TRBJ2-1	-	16	CASSLSAGGSYNEQFF	TGTGCCAGCAGTTTGTCAGCGGGGGGTTCCTACAATGAGCAGTTCTTC
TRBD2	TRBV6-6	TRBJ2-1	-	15	CASRRLAGTRNEQFF	TGTGCCAGCAGGCGACTAGCGGGGACCCGCAATGAGCAGTTCTTC
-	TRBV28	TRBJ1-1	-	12	CASSFLPGEAFF	TGTGCCAGCAGTTTCTTACCGGGTGAAGCTTTCTTT
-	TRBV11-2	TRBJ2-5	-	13	CASSLTVEETQYF	TGTGCCAGCAGCTTAACAGTCGAAGAGACCCAGTACTTC
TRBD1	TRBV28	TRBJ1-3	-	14	CASQTGAEGNTIYF	TGTGCCTCCCAGACAGGGGCGGAAGGAAACACCATATATTTT
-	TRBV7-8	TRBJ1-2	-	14	CASSLANGGTGYTF	TGTGCCAGCAGCTTAGCTAATGGGGGCACCGGCTACACCTTC
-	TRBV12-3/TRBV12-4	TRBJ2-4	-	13	CASSWRHWHIQYF	TGTGCCAGCAGTTGGCGGCACTGGCACATTCAGTACTTC
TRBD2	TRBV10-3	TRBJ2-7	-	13	CAISESGGYEQYF	TGTGCCATCAGTGAGTCGGGGGGGTACGAGCAGTACTTC
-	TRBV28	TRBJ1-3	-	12	CASGRARNTIYF	TGTGCCAGCGGCAGGGCTCGAAACACCATATATTTT
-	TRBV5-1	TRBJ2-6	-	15	CASSYRTAGANVLTF	TGCGCCAGCAGCTACAGGACGGCTGGGGCCAACGTCCTGACTTTC
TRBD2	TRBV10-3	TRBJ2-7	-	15	CAISEAGGGTYEQYF	TGTGCCATCAGTGAAGCCGGGGGAGGGACCTACGAGCAGTACTTC
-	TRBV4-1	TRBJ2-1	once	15	CASNPSSGVGNEQFF	TGCGCCAGCAACCCGTCGTCGGGGGTGGGAAATGAGCAGTTCTTC
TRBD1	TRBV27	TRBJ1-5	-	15	CASSLGTGGNQPQHF	TGTGCCAGCAGTCTCGGGACAGGGGGCAATCAGCCCCAGCATTTT
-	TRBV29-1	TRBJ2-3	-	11	CSVVFADTQYF	TGCAGCGTTGTATTCGCAGATACGCAGTATTTT
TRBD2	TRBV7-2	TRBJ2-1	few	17	CASSLDPRGAPYNEQFF	TGTGCCAGCAGCTTAGACCCGCGGGGGGCGCCCTACAATGAGCAGTTCTTC
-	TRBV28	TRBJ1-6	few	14	CASKGQSYNSPLHF	TGTGCCAGCAAAGGACAGTCCTATAATTCACCCCTCCACTTT
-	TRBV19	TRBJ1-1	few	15	CASSIEPGMNTEAFF	TGTGCCAGTAGTATAGAGCCAGGGATGAACACTGAAGCTTTCTTT
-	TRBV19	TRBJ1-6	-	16	CASSTLAGARNSPLHF	TGTGCCAGTAGTACCCTTGCGGGGGCGCGGAATTCACCCCTCCACTTT
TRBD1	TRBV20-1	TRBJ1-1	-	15	CSASEDRGLITEAFF	TGCAGTGCTAGTGAGGACAGGGGGTTGATTACTGAAGCTTTCTTT
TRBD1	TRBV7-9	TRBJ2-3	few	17	CASSLMAPGQGLYTQYF	TGTGCCAGCAGCTTAATGGCCCCGGGACAGGGACTGTATACGCAGTATTTT
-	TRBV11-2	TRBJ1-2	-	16	CASRPHHPGTRNGYTF	TGTGCCAGCAGGCCTCATCACCCCGGGACACGTAATGGCTACACCTTC
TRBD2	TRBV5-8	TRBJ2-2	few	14	CASSLVGGTGELFF	TGTGCCAGCAGCTTGGTGGGAGGGACCGGGGAGCTGTTTTTT
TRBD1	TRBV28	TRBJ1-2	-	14	CASSLGQSNYGYTF	TGTGCCAGCAGTTTGGGACAGAGTAACTATGGCTACACCTTC
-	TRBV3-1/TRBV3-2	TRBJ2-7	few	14	CASIGRGGSYEQYF	TGTGCCAGCATCGGGCGGGGAGGCTCCTACGAGCAGTACTTC
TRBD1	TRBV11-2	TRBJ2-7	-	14	CASSFGTGEYEQYF	TGTGCCAGCAGCTTCGGGACAGGGGAATACGAGCAGTACTTC
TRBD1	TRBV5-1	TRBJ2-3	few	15	CASSLQGSGVDTQYF	TGCGCCAGCAGCTTACAGGGGTCAGGGGTAGATACGCAGTATTTT
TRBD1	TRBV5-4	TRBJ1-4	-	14	CASSSQGAGEKLFF	TGTGCCAGCAGCTCACAGGGGGCTGGTGAAAAACTGTTTTTT
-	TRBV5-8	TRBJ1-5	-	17	CASSFHLSGTIDQPQHF	TGTGCCAGCAGCTTCCACTTGAGTGGGACAATCGATCAGCCCCAGCATTTT
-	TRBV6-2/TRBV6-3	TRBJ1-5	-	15	CASSYLTGINQPQHF	TGTGCCAGCAGTTACCTGACAGGAATCAATCAGCCCCAGCATTTT
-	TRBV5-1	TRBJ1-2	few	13	CASALTADYGYTF	TGCGCCAGTGCCCTGACAGCTGACTATGGCTACACCTTC
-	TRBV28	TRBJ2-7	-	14	CASSLGGGSYEQYF	TGTGCCAGCAGTTTGGGGGGAGGCTCCTACGAGCAGTACTTC
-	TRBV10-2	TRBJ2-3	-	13	CASSESELDTQYF	TGCGCCAGCAGTGAGTCTGAGTTGGATACGCAGTATTTT
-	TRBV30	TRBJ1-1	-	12	CAWTGPHGGAFF	TGTGCCTGGACGGGCCCCCACGGGGGGGCTTTCTTT
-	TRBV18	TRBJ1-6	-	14	CASSPDSDNSPLHF	TGTGCCAGCTCACCGGACAGCGATAATTCACCCCTCCACTTT
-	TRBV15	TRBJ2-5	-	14	CATSRGDLGTVAYF	TGTGCCACCAGCAGAGGAGATCTGGGCACCGTGGCCTACTTC
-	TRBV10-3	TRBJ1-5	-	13	CAISVQDNEPQHF	TGTGCCATCAGTGTCCAGGACAACGAGCCCCAGCATTTT
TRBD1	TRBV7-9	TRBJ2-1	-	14	CASSPPGQGDEQFF	TGTGCCAGCAGCCCTCCGGGACAGGGGGATGAGCAGTTCTTC
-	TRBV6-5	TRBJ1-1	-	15	CASSYAGTSNTEAFF	TGTGCCAGCAGTTACGCGGGAACCTCGAACACTGAAGCTTTCTTT
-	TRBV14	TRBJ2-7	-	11	CASSLNYEQYF	TGTGCCAGCAGCCTTAACTACGAGCAGTACTTC
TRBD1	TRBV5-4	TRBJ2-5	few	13	CASSLDRGETQYF	TGTGCCAGCAGCTTGGACAGGGGAGAGACCCAGTACTTC
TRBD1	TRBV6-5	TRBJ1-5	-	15	CASSPRDRANQPQHF	TGTGCCAGCAGTCCTAGGGACAGGGCTAATCAGCCCCAGCATTTT
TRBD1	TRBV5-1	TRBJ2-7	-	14	CASSVQGAPGEQYF	TGCGCCAGCAGCGTCCAGGGGGCGCCTGGAGAGCAGTACTTC
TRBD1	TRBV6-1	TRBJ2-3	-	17	CASSVRQGLGTTDTQYF	TGTGCCAGCAGTGTCCGACAGGGGTTAGGGACCACAGATACGCAGTATTTT
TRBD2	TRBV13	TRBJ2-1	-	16	CASSSPMGGTYNEQFF	TGTGCCAGCAGCTCTCCGATGGGGGGGACCTACAATGAGCAGTTCTTC